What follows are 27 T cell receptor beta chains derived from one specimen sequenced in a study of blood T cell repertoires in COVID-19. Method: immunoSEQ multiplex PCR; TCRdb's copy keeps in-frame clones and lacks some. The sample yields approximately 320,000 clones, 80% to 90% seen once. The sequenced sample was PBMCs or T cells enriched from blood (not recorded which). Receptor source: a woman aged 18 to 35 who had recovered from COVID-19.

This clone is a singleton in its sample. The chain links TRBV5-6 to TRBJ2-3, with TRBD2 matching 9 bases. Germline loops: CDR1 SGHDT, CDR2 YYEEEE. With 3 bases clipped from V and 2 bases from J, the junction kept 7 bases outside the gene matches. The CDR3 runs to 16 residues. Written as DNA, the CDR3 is TGTGCCAGCAGCTCGGGACTAGCCCTCCTCACAGATACGCAGTATTTT. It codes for CASSSGLALLTDTQYF.

The DNA for the CDR3 is TGTGCCAGCAGCACGTGGACAATGAACACTGAAGCTTTCTTT. It specifies CASSTWTMNTEAFF. The chain is built from TRBV28 and TRBJ1-1; the D gene is possibly TRBD1 (5 bases). Germline CDR1 reads MDHEN; CDR2 reads SYDVKM. The CDR3 runs to 14 residues. Trimming removed 6 bases from V and 0 bases from J, with 11 bases in between.

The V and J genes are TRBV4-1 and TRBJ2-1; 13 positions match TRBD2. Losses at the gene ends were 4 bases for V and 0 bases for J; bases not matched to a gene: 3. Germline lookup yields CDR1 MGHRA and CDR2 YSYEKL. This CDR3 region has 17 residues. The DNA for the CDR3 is TGCGCCAGCAGCCCGGGACTAGCGGGGCTCTCCTACAATGAGCAGTTCTTC. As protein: CASSPGLAGLSYNEQFF.

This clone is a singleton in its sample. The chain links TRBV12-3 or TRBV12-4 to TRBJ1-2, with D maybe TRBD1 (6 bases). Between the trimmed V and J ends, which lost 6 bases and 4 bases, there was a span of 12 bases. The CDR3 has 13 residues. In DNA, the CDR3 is TGTGCCAGCAGCCTAAACAGGGCCTATGGCTACACCTTC. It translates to CASSLNRAYGYTF.

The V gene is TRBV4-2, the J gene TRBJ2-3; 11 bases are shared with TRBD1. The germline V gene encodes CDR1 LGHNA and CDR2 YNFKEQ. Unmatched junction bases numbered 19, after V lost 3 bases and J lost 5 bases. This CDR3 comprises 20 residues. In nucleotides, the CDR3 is TGTGCCAGCAGCCAGCAAAGGACAGGGGGCGGCGCGGGAGAGGGAGATACGCAGTATTTT. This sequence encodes CASSQQRTGGGAGEGDTQYF.

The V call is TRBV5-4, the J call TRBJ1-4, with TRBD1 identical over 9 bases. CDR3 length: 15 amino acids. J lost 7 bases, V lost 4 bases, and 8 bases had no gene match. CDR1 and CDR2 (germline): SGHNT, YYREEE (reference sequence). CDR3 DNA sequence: TGTGCCAGCAGCAGATCCGGGACAGGGTTTGAAAAACTGTTTTTT. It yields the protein CASSRSGTGFEKLFF. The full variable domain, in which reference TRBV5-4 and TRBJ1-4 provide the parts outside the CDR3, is ETGVTQSPTHLIKTRGQQVTLRCSSQSGHNTVSWYQQALGQGPQFIFQYYREEENGRGNFPPRFSGLQFPNYSSELNVNALELDDSALYLCASSRSGTGFEKLFFGSGTQLSVL.

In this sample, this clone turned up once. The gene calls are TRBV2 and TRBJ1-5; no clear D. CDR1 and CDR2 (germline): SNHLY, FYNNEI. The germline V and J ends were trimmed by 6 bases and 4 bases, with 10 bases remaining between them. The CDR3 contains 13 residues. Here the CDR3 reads CASRVQKNQPQHF. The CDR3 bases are TGTGCCAGCAGGGTGCAGAAAAATCAGCCCCAGCATTTT. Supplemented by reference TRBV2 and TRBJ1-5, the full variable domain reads EPEVTQTPSHQVTQMGQEVILRCVPISNHLYFYWYRQILGQKVEFLVSFYNNEISEKSEIFDDQFSVERPDGSNFTLKIRSTKLEDSAMYFCASRVQKNQPQHFGDGTRLSIL.

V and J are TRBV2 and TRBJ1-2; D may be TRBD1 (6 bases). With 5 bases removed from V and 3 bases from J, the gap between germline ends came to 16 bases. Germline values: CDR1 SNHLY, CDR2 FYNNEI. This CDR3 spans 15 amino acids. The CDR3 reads CASSPTRQVHYGYTF. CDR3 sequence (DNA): TGTGCCAGCAGTCCGACCAGACAGGTACACTATGGCTACACCTTC. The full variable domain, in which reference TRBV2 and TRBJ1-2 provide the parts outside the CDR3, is EPEVTQTPSHQVTQMGQEVILRCVPISNHLYFYWYRQILGQKVEFLVSFYNNEISEKSEIFDDQFSVERPDGSNFTLKIRSTKLEDSAMYFCASSPTRQVHYGYTFGSGTRLTVV.

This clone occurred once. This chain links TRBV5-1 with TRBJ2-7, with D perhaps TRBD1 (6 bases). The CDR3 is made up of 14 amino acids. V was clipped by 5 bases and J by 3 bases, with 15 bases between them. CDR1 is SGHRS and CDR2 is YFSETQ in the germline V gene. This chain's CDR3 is CASRSGTRVYEQYF. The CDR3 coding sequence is TGCGCCAGCAGATCCGGGACACGAGTCTACGAGCAGTACTTC. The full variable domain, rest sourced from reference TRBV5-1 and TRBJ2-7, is KAGVTQTPRYLIKTRGQQVTLSCSPISGHRSVSWYQQTPGQGLQFLFEYFSETQRNKGNFPGRFSGRQFSNSRSEMNVSTLELGDSALYLCASRSGTRVYEQYFGPGTRLTVT.

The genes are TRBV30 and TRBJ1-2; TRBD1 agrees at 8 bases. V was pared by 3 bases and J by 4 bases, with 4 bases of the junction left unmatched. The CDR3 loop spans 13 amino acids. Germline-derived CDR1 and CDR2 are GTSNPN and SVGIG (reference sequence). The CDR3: CAWSRGRIYGYTF. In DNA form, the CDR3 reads TGTGCCTGGAGCAGGGGGCGGATCTATGGCTACACCTTC.

The chain's CDR3 is CASSRGGQGASPATIYF. The CDR3 DNA reads as TGTGCCAGCAGTCGCGGGGGACAGGGGGCCTCGCCTGCCACCATATATTTT. The chain employs TRBV6-6 and TRBJ1-3; 12 nucleotides align to TRBD1. The CDR3 runs 17 residues. Germline CDR1 and CDR2: MNHNY and SVGAGI (reference sequence). Unmatched junction bases numbered 14, after V lost 5 bases and J lost 9 bases.

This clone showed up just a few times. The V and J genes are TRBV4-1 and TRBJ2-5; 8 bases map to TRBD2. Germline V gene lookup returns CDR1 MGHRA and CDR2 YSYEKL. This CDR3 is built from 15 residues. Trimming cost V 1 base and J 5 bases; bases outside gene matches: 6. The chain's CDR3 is CASSQGWTSLETQYF. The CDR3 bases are TGCGCCAGCAGCCAAGGATGGACTAGCCTCGAGACCCAGTACTTC.

The CDR3 reads CSVGGGSEAFF. DNA of the CDR3: TGCAGCGTCGGTGGGGGCTCTGAAGCTTTCTTT. V and J are TRBV29-1 and TRBJ1-1, with D tentatively TRBD1 (6 bases). Germline V gene lookup returns CDR1 SQVTM and CDR2 ANQGSEA. The CDR3 loop spans 11 amino acids. Trimming cost V 6 bases and J 6 bases, with 11 bases left between them.

In DNA, the CDR3 is TGTGCCAGCAGCTTAGAGGAGGGCGCCGAGCAGTACTTC. This translates into CASSLEEGAEQYF. The J gene is TRBJ2-7, the V gene TRBV7-2; a weak D match, TRBD2 (6 bases). This CDR3 has 13 residues. V was cut by 1 base and J by 6 bases, with 10 bases left in between. Germline values: CDR1 SGHTA, CDR2 FQGNSA.

The CDR3 here is CASRVRGEAYNEQFF. CDR3 DNA: TGTGCCAGTCGCGTCAGGGGGGAGGCCTACAATGAGCAGTTCTTC. The V call is TRBV6-5, the J call TRBJ2-1; possibly TRBD1 for D (7 bases). Between the trimmed V and J ends, which lost 9 bases and 2 bases, there was a span of 17 bases. The CDR3 totals 15 residues. CDR1 MNHEY and CDR2 SVGAGI come from the germline V gene.

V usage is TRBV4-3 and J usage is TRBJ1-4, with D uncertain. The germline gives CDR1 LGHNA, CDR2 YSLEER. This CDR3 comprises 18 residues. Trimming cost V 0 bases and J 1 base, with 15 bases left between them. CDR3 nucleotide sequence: TGCGCCAGCAGCCAAGATCCTGGAGGGCGTGAAACTAATGAAAAACTGTTTTTT. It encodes CASSQDPGGRETNEKLFF.

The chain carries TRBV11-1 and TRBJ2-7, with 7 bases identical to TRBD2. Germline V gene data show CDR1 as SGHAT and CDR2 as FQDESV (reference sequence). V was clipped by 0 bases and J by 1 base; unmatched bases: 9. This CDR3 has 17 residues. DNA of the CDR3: TGTGCCAGCAGCTTAGCACCGACGGGGGGAAGGTCCTACGAGCAGTACTTC. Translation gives CASSLAPTGGRSYEQYF.

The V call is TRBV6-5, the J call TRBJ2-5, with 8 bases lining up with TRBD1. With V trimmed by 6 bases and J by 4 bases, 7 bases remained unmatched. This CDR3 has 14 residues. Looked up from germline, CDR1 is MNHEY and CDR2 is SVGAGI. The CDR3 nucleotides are TGTGCCAGCAGACCCAGGACAGGGCGAGAGACCCAGTACTTC. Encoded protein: CASRPRTGRETQYF.

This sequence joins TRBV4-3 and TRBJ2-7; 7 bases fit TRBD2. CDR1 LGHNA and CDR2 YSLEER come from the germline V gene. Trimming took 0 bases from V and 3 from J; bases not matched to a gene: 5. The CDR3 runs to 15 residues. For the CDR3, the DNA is TGCGCCAGCAGCCAAGATCCGGGAGGTCTCTACGAGCAGTACTTC. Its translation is CASSQDPGGLYEQYF.

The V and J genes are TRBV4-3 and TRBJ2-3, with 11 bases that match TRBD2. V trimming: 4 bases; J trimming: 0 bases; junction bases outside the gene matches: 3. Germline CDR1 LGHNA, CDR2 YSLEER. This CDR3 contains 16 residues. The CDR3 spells CASSLGTSGSTDTQYF. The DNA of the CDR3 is TGCGCCAGCAGCCTCGGGACTAGCGGAAGCACAGATACGCAGTATTTT.

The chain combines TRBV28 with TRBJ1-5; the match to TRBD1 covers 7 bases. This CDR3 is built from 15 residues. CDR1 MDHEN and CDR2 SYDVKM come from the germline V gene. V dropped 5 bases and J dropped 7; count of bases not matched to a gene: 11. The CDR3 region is CASSHDSGGGQPQHF. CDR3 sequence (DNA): TGTGCCAGCAGTCATGATTCAGGGGGTGGGCAGCCCCAGCATTTT.

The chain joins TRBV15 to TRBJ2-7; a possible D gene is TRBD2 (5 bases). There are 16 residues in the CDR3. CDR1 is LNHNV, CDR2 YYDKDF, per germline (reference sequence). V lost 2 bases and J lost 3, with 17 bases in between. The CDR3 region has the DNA TGTGCCACCAGCAGAACAAAAAGCGGTTGGGACTACGAGCAGTACTTC. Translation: CATSRTKSGWDYEQYF.

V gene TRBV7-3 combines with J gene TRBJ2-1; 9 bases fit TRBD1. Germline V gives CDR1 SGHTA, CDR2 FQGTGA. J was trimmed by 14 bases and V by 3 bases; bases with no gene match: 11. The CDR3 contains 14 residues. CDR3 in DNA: TGTGCCAGCAGCTTTACCGGGACAGGGAAAAACAAGTTCTTC. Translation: CASSFTGTGKNKFF.

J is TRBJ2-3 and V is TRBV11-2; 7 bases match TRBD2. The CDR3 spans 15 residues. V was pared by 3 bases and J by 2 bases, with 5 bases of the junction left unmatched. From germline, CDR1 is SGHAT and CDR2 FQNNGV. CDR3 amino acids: CASSFFTSATDTQYF. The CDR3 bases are TGTGCCAGCAGCTTTTTTACTAGCGCCACAGATACGCAGTATTTT.

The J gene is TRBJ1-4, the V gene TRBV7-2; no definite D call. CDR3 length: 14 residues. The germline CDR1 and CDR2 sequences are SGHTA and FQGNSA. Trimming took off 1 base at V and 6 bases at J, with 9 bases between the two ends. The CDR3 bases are TGTGCCAGCAGCTTAGACAGCTTATATGAAAAACTGTTTTTT. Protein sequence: CASSLDSLYEKLFF.

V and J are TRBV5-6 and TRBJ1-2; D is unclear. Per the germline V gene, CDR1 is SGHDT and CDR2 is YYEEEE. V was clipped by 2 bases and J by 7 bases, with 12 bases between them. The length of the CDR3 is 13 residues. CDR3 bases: TGTGCCAGCAGCTTCGGGGTAATAGGTGGCTACACCTTC. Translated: CASSFGVIGGYTF.

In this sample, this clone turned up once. For the CDR3, the DNA is TGTGCCAGTACCCAGCTCAGTGACAGCTATGGCTACACCTTC. It codes for CASTQLSDSYGYTF. The V and J genes are TRBV19 and TRBJ1-2; D is perhaps TRBD1 (5 bases). The CDR3 length is 14 residues. V was trimmed by 7 bases and J by 4 bases, leaving 16 bases between them. Germline V lookup: CDR1 LNHDA, CDR2 SQIVND (reference sequence).